This T cell receptor (beta chain) appears in the sequencing data of a study of shared T cell receptors in the human thymus. V dropped 5 bases and J dropped 1 base, with 8 bases sitting between them. Germline values: CDR1 LNHDA, CDR2 SQIVND (reference sequence). CDR3 length equals 13 residues. Some clones are missing from TCRdb's copy, which holds only in-frame ones; the method was immunoSEQ multiplex PCR. The sample shows 720,000 or so clones, roughly 88% of them seen only once. Separately, the same data were catalogued under a study of human thymus T cells. From that study: Thymus pieces cut out during corrective heart surgery were the tissue that was used. Blood and thymic repertoires both appeared biased in V and J gene usage.

This chain links TRBV19 with TRBJ1-2; D is unresolved. Sequencing input: thymocytes. The sequence was collected from a girl less than two years old with a congenital heart defect. Here the CDR3 reads CASSRVFNYGYTF. The CDR3 coding sequence is TGTGCCAGTAGTCGGGTTTTTAACTATGGCTACACCTTC.